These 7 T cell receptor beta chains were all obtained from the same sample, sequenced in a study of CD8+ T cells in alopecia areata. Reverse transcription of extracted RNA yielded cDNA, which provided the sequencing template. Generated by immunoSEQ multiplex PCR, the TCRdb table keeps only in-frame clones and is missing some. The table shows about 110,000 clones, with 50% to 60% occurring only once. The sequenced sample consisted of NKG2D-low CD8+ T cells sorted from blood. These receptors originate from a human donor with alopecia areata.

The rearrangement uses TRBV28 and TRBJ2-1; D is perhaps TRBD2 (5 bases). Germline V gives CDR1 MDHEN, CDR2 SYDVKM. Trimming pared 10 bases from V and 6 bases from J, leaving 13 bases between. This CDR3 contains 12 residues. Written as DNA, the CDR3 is TGTGCCACCGACCACGGGATCAATGAGCAGTTCTTC. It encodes CATDHGINEQFF.

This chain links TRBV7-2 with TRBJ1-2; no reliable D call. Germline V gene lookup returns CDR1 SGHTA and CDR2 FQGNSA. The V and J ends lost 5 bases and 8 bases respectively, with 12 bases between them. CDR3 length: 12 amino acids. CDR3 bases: TGTGCCAGCAGCCCGAGGGTCGCCGGCTACACCTTC. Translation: CASSPRVAGYTF.

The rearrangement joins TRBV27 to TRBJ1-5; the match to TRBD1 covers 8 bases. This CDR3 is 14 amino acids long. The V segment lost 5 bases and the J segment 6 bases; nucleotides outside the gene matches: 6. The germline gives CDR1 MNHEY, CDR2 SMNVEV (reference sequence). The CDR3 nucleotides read TGTGCCAGCAGTGAGGACAGGGCAGGTCAGCCCCAGCATTTT. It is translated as CASSEDRAGQPQHF.

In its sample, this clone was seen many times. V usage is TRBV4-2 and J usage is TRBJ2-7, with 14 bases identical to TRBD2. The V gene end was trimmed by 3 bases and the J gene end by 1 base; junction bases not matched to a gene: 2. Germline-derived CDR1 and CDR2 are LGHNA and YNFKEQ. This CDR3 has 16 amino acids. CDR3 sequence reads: CASSQGLAGASYEQYF. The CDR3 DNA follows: TGTGCCAGCAGCCAGGGACTAGCGGGAGCATCCTACGAGCAGTACTTC.

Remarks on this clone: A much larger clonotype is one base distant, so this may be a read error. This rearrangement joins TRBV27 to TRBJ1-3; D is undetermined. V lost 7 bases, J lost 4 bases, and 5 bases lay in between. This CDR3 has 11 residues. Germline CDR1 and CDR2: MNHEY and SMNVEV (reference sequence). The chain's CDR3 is CASIFGNTIYF. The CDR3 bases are TGTGCCAGCATTTTCGGAAACACCATATATTTT.

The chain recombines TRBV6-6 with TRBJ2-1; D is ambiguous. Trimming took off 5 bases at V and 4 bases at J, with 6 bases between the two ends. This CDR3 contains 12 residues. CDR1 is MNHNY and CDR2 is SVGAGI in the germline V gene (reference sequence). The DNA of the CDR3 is TGTGCCAGCAGTCCTAGTTACAATGAGCAGTTCTTC. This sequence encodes CASSPSYNEQFF.

In nucleotides, the CDR3 is TGTGCTAGTGGTTTGTCCAGGTACAATGAGCAGTTCTTC. Translated: CASGLSRYNEQFF. The gene calls are TRBV12-5 and TRBJ2-1; D is unresolved. The CDR3 spans 13 residues. Germline lookup yields CDR1 LGHNT and CDR2 FRNRAP. V lost 2 bases, J lost 4 bases, and 6 bases lay in between.